This T cell receptor beta chain was captured by sequencing in a study of OX40 agonist ivuxolimab in advanced cancers. Findings of the study overall: Among T cells, CD8+ cells averaged more expanded clones than CD4+ cells.

In the case of this clone: Its antigen is unknown.

V lost 2 bases and J 3 bases, leaving 10 bases between the germline ends. Germline V gene lookup returns CDR1 MGHDK and CDR2 SYGVNS. This CDR3 has 15 amino acids. This table comes from immunoSEQ multiplex PCR, and its TCRdb copy is limited to in-frame clones, with some not included. The data show more than 40,000 clones, roughly 84% seen once. The material was CD4+ or CD8+ T cells sorted from blood, obtained in a trial of the OX40 agonist ivuxolimab. The chain combines TRBV25-1 with TRBJ1-4, with TRBD1 as a possible D gene (6 bases). The receptor comes from an adult with an advanced solid tumor such as melanoma, head and neck, liver or kidney cancer. CDR3: CASSEGGEANEKLFF. Written as DNA, the CDR3 is TGTGCCAGCAGTGAAGGGGGCGAAGCTAATGAAAAACTGTTTTTT.